The clone carrying this T cell receptor beta chain was found a few times. The antigen remains unidentified. Germline values: CDR1 MNHEY, CDR2 SVGAGI. Trimming pared 7 bases from V and 4 bases from J, leaving 15 bases between. This CDR3 has 14 amino acids. TCRdb analysed the reads with MiXCR anew, one entry per CDR3 protein. Among about 830,000 distinct CDR3 sequences, approximately 29% were seen once, and the ten largest hold around 11%. This sample stems from a study of T cell repertoires in cytomegalovirus infection. General observations from the study: The response measured ex vivo was dominated by TCR beta clonotypes (HLA-C-restricted and CMV-specific).

The sample in question was cultured CD8+ T cells from PBMCs, obtained from culture after CMV antigen stimulation. The source is a human donor in good health (CMV status not recorded). Some clones in this sample may be carry-over from other donors' samples. The V call is TRBV6-5, the J call TRBJ2-3; the D gene is possibly TRBD2 (5 bases). CDR3 nucleotide sequence: TGTGCCAGCACTCCTCGGCGGGCGTCAGATACGCAGTATTTT. Its translation is CASTPRRASDTQYF.